These 4 T cell receptor beta chains were sequenced from one sample in a study of cytomegalovirus exposure and HLA in healthy donors. The PCR made use of 60 Vbeta and 13 Jbeta primers. The assay was immunoSEQ multiplex PCR, and TCRdb's table has in-frame clones only and misses some. Among some 120,000 clones, roughly 70% were seen once, and the ten largest hold roughly 8.7%. Sequencing was carried out using PBMCs. Receptor source: a man between 25 and 39 years old in good health and CMV-seropositive.

This sequence joins TRBV10-1 and TRBJ1-2; tentatively, D is TRBD1 (6 bases). CDR1 and CDR2 from the germline V gene are WNHNN and SYGVQD (reference sequence). Trimming shortened V by 3 bases and J by 2 bases, and 10 bases separated the two germline ends. The CDR3 runs 14 residues. The CDR3 DNA reads as TGCGCCAGCAGTGAAACAGGACAGAACTATGGCTACACCTTC. Translation: CASSETGQNYGYTF.

The V and J genes are TRBV11-3 and TRBJ2-1; TRBD2 matches at 11 bases. Unmatched junction bases numbered 3, after V lost 8 bases and J lost 0 bases. Germline V gene data show CDR1 as SGHNT and CDR2 as YENEEA. The CDR3 is 15 amino acids. CDR3 sequence: CASGTSGHSYNEQFF. The CDR3 DNA is TGTGCCAGCGGGACTAGCGGCCACTCCTACAATGAGCAGTTCTTC.

This sequence joins TRBV30 and TRBJ1-6, with 7 bases that match TRBD1. There are 13 residues in the CDR3. V trimming: 3 bases; J trimming: 9 bases; junction bases outside the gene matches: 5. Germline V gene data show CDR1 as GTSNPN and CDR2 as SVGIG (reference sequence). CDR3 DNA: TGTGCCTGGAGAGGGACAGTGGGTTCACCCCTCCACTTT. This codes for CAWRGTVGSPLHF.

The chain is built from TRBV28 and TRBJ2-3, with 7 bases matching TRBD2. The length of the CDR3 is 14 residues. In germline, CDR1 is MDHEN, CDR2 SYDVKM. Germline trimming cut 2 bases from V and 2 bases from J; bases unmatched to any gene: 1. In DNA form, the CDR3 reads TGTGCCAGCAGTTTAGGGGGGGTCACAGATACGCAGTATTTT. Protein product: CASSLGGVTDTQYF.